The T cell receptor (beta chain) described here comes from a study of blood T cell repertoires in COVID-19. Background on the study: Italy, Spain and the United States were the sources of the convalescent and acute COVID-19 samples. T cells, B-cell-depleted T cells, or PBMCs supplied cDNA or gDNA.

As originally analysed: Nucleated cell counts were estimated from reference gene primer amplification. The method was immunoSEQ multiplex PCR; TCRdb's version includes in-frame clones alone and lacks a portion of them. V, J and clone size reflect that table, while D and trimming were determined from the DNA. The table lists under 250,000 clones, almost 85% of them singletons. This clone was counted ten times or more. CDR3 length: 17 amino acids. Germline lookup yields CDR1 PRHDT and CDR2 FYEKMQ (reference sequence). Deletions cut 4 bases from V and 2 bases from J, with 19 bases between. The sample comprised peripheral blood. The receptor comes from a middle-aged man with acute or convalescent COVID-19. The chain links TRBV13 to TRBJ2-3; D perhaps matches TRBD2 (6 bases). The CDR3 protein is CASSSRITGGSTDTQYF. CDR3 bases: TGTGCCAGCAGCTCCCGCATTACCGGGGGTTCCACAGATACGCAGTATTTT.